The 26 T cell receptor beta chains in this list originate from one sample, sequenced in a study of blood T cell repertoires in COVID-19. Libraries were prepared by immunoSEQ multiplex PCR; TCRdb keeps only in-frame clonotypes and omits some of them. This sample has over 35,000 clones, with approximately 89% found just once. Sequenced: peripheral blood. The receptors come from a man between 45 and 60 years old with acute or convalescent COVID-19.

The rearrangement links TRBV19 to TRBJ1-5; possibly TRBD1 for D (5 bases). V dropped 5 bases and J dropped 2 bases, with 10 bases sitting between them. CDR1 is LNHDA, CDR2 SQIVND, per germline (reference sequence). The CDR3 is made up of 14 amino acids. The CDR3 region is CASSLWGGNQPQHF. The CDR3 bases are TGTGCCAGTAGTTTATGGGGGGGCAATCAGCCCCAGCATTTT.

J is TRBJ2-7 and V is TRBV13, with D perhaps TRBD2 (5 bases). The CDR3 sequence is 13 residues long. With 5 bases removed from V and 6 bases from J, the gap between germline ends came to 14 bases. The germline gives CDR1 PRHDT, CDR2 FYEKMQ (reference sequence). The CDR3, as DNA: TGTGCCAGCAGCCCGGACCGAGCGGCCGAGCAGTACTTC. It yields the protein CASSPDRAAEQYF.

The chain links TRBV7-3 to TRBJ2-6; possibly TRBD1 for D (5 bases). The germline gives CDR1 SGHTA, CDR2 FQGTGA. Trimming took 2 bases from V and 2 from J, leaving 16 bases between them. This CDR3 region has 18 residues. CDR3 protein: CASSLAAGNSAGANVLTF. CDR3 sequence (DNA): TGTGCCAGCAGCTTAGCGGCAGGGAACAGTGCTGGGGCCAACGTCCTGACTTTC.

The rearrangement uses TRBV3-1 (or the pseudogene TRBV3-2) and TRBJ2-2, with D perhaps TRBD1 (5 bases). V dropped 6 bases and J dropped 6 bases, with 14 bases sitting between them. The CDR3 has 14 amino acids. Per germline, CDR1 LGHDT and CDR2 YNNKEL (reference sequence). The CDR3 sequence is CASRSSGFAGELFF. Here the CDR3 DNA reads TGTGCCAGCAGGTCGTCAGGGTTCGCCGGGGAGCTGTTTTTT.

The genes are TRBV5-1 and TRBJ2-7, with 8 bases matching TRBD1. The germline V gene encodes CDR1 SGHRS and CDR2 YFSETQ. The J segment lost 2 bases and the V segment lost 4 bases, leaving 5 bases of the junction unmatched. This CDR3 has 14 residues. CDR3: CASSRDRRAYEQYF. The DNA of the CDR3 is TGCGCCAGCAGCCGGGACAGGCGAGCCTACGAGCAGTACTTC. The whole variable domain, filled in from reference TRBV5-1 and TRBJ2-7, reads KAGVTQTPRYLIKTRGQQVTLSCSPISGHRSVSWYQQTPGQGLQFLFEYFSETQRNKGNFPGRFSGRQFSNSRSEMNVSTLELGDSALYLCASSRDRRAYEQYFGPGTRLTVT.

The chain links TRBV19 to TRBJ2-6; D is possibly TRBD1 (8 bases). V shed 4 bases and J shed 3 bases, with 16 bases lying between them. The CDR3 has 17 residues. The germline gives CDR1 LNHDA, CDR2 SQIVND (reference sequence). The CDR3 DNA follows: TGTGCCAGTAGTAGAACAGGGGGGGTTCGTGGGGCCAACGTCCTGACTTTC. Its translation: CASSRTGGVRGANVLTF.

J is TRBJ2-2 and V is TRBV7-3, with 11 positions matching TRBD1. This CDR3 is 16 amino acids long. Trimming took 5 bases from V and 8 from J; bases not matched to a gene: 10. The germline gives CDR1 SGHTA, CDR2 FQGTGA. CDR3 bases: TGTGCCAGCAGCGCGGTAGGACAGGGGGCTTCGGGGGAGCTGTTTTTT. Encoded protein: CASSAVGQGASGELFF. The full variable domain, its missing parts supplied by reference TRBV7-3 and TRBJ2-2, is GAGVSQTPSNKVTEKGKYVELRCDPISGHTALYWYRQSLGQGPEFLIYFQGTGAADDSGLPNDRFFAVRPEGSVSTLKIQRTERGDSAVYLCASSAVGQGASGELFFGEGSRLTVL.

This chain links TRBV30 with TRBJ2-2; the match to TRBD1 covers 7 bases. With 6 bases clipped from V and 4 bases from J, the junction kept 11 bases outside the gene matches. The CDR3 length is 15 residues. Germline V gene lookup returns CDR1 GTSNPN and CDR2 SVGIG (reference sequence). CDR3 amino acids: CACPKRGPGTGELFF. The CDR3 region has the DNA TGTGCCTGTCCAAAAAGGGGGCCGGGCACCGGGGAGCTGTTTTTT.

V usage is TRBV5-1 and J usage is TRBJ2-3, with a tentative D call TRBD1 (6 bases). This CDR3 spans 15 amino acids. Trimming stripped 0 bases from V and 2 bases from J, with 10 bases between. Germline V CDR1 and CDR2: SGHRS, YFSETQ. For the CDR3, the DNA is TGCGCCAGCAGCTTGGGAGGGGGACCCACAGATACGCAGTATTTT. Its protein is CASSLGGGPTDTQYF. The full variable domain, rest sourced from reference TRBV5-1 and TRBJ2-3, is KAGVTQTPRYLIKTRGQQVTLSCSPISGHRSVSWYQQTPGQGLQFLFEYFSETQRNKGNFPGRFSGRQFSNSRSEMNVSTLELGDSALYLCASSLGGGPTDTQYFGPGTRLTVL.

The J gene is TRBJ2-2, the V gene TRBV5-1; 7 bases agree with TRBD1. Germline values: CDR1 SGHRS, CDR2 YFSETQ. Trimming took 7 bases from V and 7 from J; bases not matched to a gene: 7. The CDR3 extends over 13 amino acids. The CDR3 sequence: CASLGQVDGELFF. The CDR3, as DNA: TGCGCCAGCCTAGGACAGGTCGACGGGGAGCTGTTTTTT.

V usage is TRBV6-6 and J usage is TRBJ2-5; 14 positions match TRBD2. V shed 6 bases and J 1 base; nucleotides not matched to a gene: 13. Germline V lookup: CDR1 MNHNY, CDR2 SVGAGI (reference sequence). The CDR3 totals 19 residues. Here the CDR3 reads CASSRRLAGGTDPQETQYF. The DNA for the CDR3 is TGTGCCAGCAGCCGACGACTAGCGGGAGGGACCGATCCCCAAGAGACCCAGTACTTC.

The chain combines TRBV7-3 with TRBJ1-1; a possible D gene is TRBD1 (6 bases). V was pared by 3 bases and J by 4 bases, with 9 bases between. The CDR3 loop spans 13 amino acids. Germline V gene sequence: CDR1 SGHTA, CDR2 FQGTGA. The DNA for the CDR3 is TGTGCCAGCAGCTTCGACAGGCTCACTGAAGCTTTCTTT. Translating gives CASSFDRLTEAFF.

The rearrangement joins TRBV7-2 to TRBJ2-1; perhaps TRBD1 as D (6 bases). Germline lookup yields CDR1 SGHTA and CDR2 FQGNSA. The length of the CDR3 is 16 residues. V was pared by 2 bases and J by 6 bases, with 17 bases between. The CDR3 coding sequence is TGTGCCAGCAGCTTACCCCACAGGGCTGGGGTCAATGAGCAGTTCTTC. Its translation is CASSLPHRAGVNEQFF.

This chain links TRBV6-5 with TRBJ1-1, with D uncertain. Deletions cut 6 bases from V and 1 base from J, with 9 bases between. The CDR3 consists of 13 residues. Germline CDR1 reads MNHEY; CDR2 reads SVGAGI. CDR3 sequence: CASRWGGNTEAFF. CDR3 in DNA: TGTGCCAGCAGATGGGGAGGGAACACTGAAGCTTTCTTT.

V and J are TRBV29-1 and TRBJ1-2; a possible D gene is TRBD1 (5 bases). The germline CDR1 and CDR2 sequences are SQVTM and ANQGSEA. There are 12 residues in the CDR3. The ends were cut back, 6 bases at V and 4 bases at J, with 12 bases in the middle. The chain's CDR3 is CSVVGQFYGYTF. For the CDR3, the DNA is TGCAGCGTCGTGGGGCAGTTCTATGGCTACACCTTC. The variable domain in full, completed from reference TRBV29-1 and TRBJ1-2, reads SAVISQKPSRDICQRGTSLTIQCQVDSQVTMMFWYRQQPGQSLTLIATANQGSEATYESGFVIDKFPISRPNLTFSTLTVSNMSPEDSSIYLCSVVGQFYGYTFGSGTRLTVV.

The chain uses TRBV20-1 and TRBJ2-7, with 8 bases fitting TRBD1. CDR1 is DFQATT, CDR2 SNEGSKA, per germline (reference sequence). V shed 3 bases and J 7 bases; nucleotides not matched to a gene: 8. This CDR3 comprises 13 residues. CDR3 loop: CSASWQGAGEQYF. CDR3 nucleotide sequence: TGCAGTGCTAGTTGGCAGGGGGCGGGGGAGCAGTACTTC.

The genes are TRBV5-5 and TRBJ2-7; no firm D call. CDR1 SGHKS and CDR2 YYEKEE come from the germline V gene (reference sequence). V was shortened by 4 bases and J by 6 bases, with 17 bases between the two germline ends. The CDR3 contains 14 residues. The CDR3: CASSPRNTRIEQYF. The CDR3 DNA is TGTGCCAGCAGCCCAAGAAATACCAGAATCGAGCAGTACTTC.

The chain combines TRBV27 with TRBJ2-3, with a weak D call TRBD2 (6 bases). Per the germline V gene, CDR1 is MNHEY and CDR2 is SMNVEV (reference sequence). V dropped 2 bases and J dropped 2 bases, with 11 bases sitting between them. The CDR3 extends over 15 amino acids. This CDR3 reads CASSLRRDSTDTQYF. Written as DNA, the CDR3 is TGTGCCAGCAGTTTACGTCGGGACTCCACAGATACGCAGTATTTT.

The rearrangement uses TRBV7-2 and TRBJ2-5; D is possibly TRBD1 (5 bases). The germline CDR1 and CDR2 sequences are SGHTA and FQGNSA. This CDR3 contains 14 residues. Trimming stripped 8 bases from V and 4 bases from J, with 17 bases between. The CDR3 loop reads CASSSRAGSETQYF. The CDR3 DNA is TGTGCCAGCTCCTCCCGCGCAGGGTCAGAGACCCAGTACTTC.

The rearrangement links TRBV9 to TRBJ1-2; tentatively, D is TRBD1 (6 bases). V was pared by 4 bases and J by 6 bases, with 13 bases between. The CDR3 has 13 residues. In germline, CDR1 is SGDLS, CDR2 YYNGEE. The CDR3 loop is CASSFTGWDGYTF. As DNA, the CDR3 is TGTGCCAGCAGCTTTACAGGGTGGGATGGCTACACCTTC.

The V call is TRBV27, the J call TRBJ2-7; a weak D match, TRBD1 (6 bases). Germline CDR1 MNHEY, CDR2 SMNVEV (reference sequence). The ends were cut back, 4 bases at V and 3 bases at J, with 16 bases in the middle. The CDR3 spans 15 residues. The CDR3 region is CASSSFGTWDYEQYF. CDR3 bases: TGTGCCAGCAGTTCCTTCGGGACATGGGACTACGAGCAGTACTTC.

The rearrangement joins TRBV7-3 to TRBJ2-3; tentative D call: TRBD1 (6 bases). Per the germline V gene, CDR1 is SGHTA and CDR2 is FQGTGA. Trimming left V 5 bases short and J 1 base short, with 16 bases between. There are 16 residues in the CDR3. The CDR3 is CASSPQGREGTDTQYF. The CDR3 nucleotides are TGTGCCAGCAGCCCCCAGGGGCGTGAGGGCACAGATACGCAGTATTTT.

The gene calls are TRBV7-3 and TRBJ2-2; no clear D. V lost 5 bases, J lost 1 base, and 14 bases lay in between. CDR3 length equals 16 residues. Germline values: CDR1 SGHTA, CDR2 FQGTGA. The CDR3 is CASSLLSSKNTGELFF. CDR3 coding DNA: TGTGCCAGCAGCCTTTTAAGCTCCAAGAACACCGGGGAGCTGTTTTTT.

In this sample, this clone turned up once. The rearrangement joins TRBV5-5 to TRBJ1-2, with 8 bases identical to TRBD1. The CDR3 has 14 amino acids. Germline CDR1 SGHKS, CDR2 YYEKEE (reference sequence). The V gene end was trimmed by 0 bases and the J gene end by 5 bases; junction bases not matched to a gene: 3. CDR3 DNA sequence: TGTGCCAGCAGCTTGGAGGACAGGGTTTATGGCTACACCTTC. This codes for CASSLEDRVYGYTF. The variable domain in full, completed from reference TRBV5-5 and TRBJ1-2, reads DAGVTQSPTHLIKTRGQQVTLRCSPISGHKSVSWYQQVLGQGPQFIFQYYEKEERGRGNFPDRFSARQFPNYSSELNVNALLLGDSALYLCASSLEDRVYGYTFGSGTRLTVV.

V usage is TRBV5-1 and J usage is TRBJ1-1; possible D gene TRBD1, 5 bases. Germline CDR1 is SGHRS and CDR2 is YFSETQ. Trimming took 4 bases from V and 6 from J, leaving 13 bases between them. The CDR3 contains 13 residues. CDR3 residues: CASSEQGSAEAFF. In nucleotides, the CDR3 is TGCGCCAGCAGCGAGCAGGGAAGTGCTGAAGCTTTCTTT.

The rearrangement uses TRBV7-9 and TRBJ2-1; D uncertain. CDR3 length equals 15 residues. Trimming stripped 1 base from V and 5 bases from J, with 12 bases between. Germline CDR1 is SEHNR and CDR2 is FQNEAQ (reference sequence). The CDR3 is CASSLEVWLHNEQFF. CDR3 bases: TGTGCCAGCAGCTTAGAAGTCTGGCTCCACAATGAGCAGTTCTTC.